The clone carrying this TCR beta chain was seen many times. The antigen remains unidentified. RNA transcripts served as the template for amplifying TCR beta CDR3 regions. HTBI primers were the set used in a first-round RT-PCR of the TCR CDR3. TCRdb recomputed calls from the multiplex PCR reads with MiXCR, one row per CDR3 protein. Here the sample spans around 300,000 distinct CDR3 sequences, approximately 15% being singletons. The sample belongs to a study of T cells in Graves' hyperthyroidism and ophthalmopathy. Study-level points and caveats: Before onset, ophthalmopathy was predicted by the model a median around 6.2 months earlier.

Per the germline V gene, CDR1 is SEHNR and CDR2 is FQNEAQ (reference sequence). This CDR3 spans 13 amino acids. V lost 4 bases to trimming and J lost 8 bases, with 11 bases between them. The sequencing sample was made of blood. The genes are TRBV7-9 and TRBJ1-4; a weak D match, TRBD1 (6 bases). The source is a woman aged 25 to 39 with Graves' hyperthyroidism. CDR3 sequence reads: CASSYLTGEKLFF. CDR3 coding DNA: TGTGCCAGCAGCTACCTGACAGGCGAAAAACTGTTTTTT.